This TCR beta chain originates from a study of OX40 agonist ivuxolimab in advanced cancers. The overall study: Patients in the trial were receiving intravenous ivuxolimab every 2 weeks, at doses of 0.01 to 10 mg/kg. Findings and caveats of the study: Some nonresponders also had low normalized T-cell clonal expansion.

This clone was found once. Antigen: not known. Peripheral blood came from all dose cohorts at three timepoints. Sequenced by immunoSEQ multiplex PCR; TCRdb stores in-frame clones only, minus some. The sample has tens of thousands of clones, about four fifths seen once. Trimming took off 5 bases at V and 0 bases at J, with 11 bases between the two ends. CDR1 and CDR2 from the germline V gene are SGHTA and FQGNSA. This CDR3 is built from 15 residues. The receptor was derived from an adult with an advanced solid tumor such as melanoma, head and neck, liver or kidney cancer. The chain employs TRBV7-2 and TRBJ1-5; D not resolved. The starting material was CD4+ or CD8+ T cells sorted from blood, obtained in a trial of the OX40 agonist ivuxolimab. CDR3: CASSQYIYSNQPQHF. CDR3 nucleotides: TGTGCCAGCAGCCAGTACATCTATAGCAATCAGCCCCAGCATTTT. Using reference TRBV7-2 and TRBJ1-5 for the parts outside the CDR3, the full variable domain is GAGVSQSPSNKVTEKGKDVELRCDPISGHTALYWYRQSLGQGLEFLIYFQGNSAPDKSGLPSDRFSAERTGGSVSTLTIQRTQQEDSAVYLCASSQYIYSNQPQHFGDGTRLSIL.